This T cell receptor (beta chain) was recovered during a study of tumor-infiltrating lymphocytes in primary liver carcinoma. About the study: Sample yields of productive TCRbeta reads, ranging from roughly 3.65 to 8 million, were similar across tissue types.

The input was around 500 ng total RNA; TCR beta cDNA was made from it with a constant-region primer. Three-round nested multiplex PCR performed with slightly modified ARM-PCR produced the TCR beta libraries. Forward primers for TRBV1-TRBV30 and a C-beta reverse primer served the first two PCR rounds, at 10 cycles each. TCRdb reprocessed the multiplex PCR reads via MiXCR and lists one record per CDR3 protein. The sample has 35,000 to 50,000 distinct CDR3 sequences, more than 70% seen once. The CDR3 has 13 amino acids. Germline V lookup: CDR1 MNHNS, CDR2 SASEGT. The source material, about 20-30 mg of unsorted bulk tissue, was used to co-extract RNA and DNA. A word on this clonotype: Compared with germline, one end of the junction differs, possibly owing to a read error.

Sequencing was carried out using tumor-adjacent normal liver tissue. The chain is built from TRBV6-1 and TRBJ2-1, with D maybe TRBD2 (6 bases). The origin of this receptor is a woman aged 25 to 39 with primary liver carcinoma and hepatitis B virus infection. The CDR3 nucleotides read TGTGCCAGCGGATTAGCGGAATACAGTGAGCAGTTATTC. It translates to CASGLAEYSEQLF.